This T cell receptor beta chain was captured in a study of blood T cell repertoires in COVID-19 (dated by TCRdb to 2019 to 2021). About the investigation overall: The collaborator samples originated in the United States, Italy and Spain and spanned the acute and convalescent phases of COVID-19. A freely available public database, intended as a resource for researchers studying the immune response to SARS-CoV-2, is where the repertoires were released. The dataset comprised deeply sampled blood TCRbeta repertoires from subjects exposed to, actively infected with, or recovered from COVID-19. The prospective study material was composed of cDNA or gDNA derived from T cells, B-cell-depleted T cells, or PBMCs. Nearly every sample came with metadata listing a de-identified subject ID, COVID-19 status, age in years and sex. Where HLA class I and class II types were available, the types were taken from metadata supplied by the sample provider, not from assay-based typing. Samples came from the ongoing ImmuneRACE study (first 160 participants) plus 1,254 subjects from 6 global collaborators.

The immunoSEQ Assay, a bias-controlled multiplex PCR, was used to amplify TCRbeta CDR3 regions from genomic DNA. Per the source publication's procedure: Within the assay, amplification of reference gene primers was used to estimate how many nucleated cells each sample contained. To quantify the absolute abundance of each unique TCRbeta CDR3 rearrangement, sequence reads were collapsed and filtered. For each sample, productive Simpson clonality was calculated as the square root of Simpson's diversity index across productive rearrangements. This immuneACCESS table, as held by TCRdb, lists in-frame sequences with V and J called but not all clones. Of the missing ones, under half trace to an unresolved V gene in checked studies; the others have no known cause. That table supplies the V and J calls and clone size; D and trimming were determined from the DNA. For this sample there are about 220,000 clones; 88% appear just once. The leading ten clones occupy around 0.72% of the sample.

What the study reported, not specific to this receptor: The quantity of clinical and demographic metadata differed by source and by participant and was supplied without curation.

Remarks on this clone: The antigen this receptor binds is unknown. No much larger clone is present one base from it, and per-base qualities are unavailable.

The V end loses 7 bases and the J end loses 0 bases, and a stretch of 16 bases separates them. CDR3 length: 15 amino acids, cysteine to phenylalanine. The DNA shown is the 45-base CDR3, in frame from base 1. CDR1 and CDR2 are drawn from the germline V gene (reference sequence): LGHDT, YNNKEL. Each collaborating institution followed its own protocols to collect whole blood in K2EDTA tubes. Collaborator samples were shipped for TCRbeta analysis as frozen whole blood, isolated PBMCs, or DNA extracted from either sample type. The material sequenced was peripheral blood. The TCR sequence derives from a middle-aged man with acute or convalescent COVID-19. The sequence links TRBV3-1 (or the pseudogene TRBV3-2) to TRBJ2-7, with TRBD1 tentatively as D gene (5 bases match). The DNA is as follows: TGTGCCAGCACCCGATCCGCTCAGGGCTCCTACGAGCAGTACTTC. It translates to CASTRSAQGSYEQYF.